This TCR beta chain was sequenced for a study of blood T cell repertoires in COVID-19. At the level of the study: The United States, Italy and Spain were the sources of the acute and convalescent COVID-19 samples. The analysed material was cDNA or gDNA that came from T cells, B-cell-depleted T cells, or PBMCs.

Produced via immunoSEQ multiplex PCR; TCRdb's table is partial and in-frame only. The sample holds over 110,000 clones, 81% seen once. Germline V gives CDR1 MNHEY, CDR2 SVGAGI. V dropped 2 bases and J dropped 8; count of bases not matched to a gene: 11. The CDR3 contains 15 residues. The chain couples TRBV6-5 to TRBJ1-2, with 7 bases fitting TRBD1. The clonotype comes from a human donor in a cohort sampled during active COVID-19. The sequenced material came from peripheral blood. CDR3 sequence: CASSYTDEGASGYTF. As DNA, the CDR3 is TGTGCCAGCAGTTACACCGATGAGGGGGCGTCGGGCTACACCTTC.